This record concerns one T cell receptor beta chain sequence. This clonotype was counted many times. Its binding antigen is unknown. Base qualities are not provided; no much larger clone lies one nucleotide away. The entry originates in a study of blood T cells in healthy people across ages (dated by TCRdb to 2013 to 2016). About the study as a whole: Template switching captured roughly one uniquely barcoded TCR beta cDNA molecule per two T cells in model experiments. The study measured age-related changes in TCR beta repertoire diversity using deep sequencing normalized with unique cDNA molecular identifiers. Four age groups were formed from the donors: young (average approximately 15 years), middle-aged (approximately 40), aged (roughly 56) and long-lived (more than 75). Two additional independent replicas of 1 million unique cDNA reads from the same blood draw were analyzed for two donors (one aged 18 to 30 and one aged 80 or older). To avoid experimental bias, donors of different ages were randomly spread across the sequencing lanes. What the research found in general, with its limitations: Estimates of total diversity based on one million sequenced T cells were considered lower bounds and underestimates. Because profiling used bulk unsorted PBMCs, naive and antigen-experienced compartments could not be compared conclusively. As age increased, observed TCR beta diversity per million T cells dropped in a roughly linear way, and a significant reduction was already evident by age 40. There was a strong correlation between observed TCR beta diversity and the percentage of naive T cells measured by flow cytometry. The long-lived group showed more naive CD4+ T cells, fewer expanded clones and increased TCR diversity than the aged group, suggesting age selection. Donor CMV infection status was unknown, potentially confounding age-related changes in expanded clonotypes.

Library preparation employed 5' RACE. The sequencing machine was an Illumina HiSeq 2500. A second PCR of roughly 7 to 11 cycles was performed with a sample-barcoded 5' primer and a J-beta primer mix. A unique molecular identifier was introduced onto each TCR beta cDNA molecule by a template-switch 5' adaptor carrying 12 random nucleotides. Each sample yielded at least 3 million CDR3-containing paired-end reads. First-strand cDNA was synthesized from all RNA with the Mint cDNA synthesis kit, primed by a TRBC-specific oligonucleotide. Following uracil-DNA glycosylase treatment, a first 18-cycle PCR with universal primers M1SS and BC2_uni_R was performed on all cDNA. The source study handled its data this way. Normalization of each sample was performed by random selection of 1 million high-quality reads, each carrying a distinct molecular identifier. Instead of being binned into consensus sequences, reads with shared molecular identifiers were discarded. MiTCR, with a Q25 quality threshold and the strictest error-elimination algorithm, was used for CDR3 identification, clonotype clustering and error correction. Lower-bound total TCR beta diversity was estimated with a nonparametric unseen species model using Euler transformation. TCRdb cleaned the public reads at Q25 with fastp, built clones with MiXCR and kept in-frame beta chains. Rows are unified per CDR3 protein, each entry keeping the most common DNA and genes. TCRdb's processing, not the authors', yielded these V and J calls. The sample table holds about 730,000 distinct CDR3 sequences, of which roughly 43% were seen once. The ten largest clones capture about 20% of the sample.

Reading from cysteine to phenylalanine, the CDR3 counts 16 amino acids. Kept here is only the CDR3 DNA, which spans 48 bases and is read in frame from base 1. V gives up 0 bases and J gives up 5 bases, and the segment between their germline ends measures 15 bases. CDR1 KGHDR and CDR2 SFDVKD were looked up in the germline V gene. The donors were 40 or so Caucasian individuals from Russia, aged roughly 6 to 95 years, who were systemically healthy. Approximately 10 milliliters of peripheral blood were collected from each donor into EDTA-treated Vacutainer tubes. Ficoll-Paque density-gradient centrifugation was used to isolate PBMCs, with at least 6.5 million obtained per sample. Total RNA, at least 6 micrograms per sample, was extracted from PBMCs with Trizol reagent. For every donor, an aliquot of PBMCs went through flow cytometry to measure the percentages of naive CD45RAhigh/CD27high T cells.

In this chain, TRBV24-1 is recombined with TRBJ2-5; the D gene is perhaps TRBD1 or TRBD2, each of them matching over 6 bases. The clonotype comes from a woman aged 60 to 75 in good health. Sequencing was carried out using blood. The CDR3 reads CATSDLIFGGVETQYF. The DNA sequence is TGTGCCACCAGTGATTTGATCTTCGGGGGCGTCGAGACCCAGTACTTC.